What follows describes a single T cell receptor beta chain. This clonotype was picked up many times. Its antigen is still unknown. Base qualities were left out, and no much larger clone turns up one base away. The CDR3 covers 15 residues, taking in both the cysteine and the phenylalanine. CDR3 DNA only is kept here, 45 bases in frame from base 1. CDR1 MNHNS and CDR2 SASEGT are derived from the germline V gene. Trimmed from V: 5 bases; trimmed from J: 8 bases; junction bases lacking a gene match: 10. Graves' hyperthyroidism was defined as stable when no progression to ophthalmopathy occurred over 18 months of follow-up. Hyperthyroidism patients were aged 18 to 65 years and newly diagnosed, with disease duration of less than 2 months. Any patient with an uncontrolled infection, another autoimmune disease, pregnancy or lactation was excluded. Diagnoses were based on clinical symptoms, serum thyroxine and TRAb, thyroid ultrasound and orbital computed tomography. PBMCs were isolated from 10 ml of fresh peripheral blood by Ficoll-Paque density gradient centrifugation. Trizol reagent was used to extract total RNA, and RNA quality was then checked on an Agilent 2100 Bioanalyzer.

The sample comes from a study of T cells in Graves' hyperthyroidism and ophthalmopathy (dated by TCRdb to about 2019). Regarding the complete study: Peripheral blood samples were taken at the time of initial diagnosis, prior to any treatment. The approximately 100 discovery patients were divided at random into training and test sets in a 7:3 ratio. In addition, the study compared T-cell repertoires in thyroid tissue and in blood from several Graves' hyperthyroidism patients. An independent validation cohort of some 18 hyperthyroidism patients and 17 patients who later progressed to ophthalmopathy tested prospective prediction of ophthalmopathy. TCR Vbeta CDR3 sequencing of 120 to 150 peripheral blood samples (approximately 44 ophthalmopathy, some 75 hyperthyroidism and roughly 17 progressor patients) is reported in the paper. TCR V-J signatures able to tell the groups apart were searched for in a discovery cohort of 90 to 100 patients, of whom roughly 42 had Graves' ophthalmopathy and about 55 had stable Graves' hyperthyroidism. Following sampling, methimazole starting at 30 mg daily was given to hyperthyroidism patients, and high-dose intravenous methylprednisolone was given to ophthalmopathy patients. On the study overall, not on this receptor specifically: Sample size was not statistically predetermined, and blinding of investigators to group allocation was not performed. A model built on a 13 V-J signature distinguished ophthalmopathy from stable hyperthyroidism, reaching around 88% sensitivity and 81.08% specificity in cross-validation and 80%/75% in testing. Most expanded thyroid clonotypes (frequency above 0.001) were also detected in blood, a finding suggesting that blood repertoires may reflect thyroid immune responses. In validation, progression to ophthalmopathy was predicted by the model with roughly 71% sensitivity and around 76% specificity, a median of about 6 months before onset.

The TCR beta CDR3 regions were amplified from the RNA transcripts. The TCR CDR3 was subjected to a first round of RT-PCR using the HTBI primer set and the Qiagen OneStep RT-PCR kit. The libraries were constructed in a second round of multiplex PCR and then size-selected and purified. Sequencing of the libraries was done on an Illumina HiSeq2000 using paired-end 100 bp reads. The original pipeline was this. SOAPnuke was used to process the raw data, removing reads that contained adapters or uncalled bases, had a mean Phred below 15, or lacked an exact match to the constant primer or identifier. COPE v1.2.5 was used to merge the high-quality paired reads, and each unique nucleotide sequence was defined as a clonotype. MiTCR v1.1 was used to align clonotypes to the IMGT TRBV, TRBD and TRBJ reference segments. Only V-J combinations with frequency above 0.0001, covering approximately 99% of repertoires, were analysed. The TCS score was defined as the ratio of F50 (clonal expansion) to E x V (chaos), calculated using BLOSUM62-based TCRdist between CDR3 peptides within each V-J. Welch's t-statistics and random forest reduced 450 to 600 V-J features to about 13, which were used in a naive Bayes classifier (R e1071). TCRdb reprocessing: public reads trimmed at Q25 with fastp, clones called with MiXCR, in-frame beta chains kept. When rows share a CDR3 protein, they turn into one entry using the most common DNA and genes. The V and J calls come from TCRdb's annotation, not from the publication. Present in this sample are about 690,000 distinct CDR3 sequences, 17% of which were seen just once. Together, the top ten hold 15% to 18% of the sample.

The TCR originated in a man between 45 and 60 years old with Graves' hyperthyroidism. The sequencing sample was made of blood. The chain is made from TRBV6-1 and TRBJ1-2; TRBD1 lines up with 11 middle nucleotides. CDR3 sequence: CASSPPGQGARGYTF. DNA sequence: TGTGCCAGCAGTCCCCCCGGACAGGGGGCGCGAGGCTACACCTTC.